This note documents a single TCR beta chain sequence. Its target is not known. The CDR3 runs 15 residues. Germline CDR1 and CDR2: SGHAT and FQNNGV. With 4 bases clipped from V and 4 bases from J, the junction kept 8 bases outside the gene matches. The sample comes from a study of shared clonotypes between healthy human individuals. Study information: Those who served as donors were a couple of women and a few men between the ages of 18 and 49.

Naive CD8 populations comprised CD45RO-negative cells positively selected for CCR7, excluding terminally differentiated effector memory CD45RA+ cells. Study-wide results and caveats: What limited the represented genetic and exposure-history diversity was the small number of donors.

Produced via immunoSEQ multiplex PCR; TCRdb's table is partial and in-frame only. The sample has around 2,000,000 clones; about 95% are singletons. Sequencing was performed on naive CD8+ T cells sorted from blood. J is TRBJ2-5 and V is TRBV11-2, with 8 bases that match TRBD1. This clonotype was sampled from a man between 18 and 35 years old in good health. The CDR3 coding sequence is TGTGCCAGCAGCTCACCGACAGGGGATGGAGAGACCCAGTACTTC. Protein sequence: CASSSPTGDGETQYF. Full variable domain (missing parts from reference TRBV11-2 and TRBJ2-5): EAGVAQSPRYKIIEKRQSVAFWCNPISGHATLYWYQQILGQGPKLLIQFQNNGVVDDSQLPKDRFSAERLKGVDSTLKIQPAKLEDSAVYLCASSSPTGDGETQYFGPGTRLLVL.